This T cell receptor beta chain was sequenced for a study of control samples from healthy donors and cancer patients. Here immunoSEQ multiplex PCR was the method, and the copy in TCRdb shows in-frame clones only, minus some. The profile shows 120,000 to 150,000 clones, roughly 92% of them singletons. Only one count was recorded for this clone. The CDR3 consists of 13 residues. Germline values: CDR1 SNHLY, CDR2 FYNNEI. Deletions cut 7 bases from V and 0 bases from J, with 7 bases between. Specimen: blood. This rearrangement joins TRBV2 to TRBJ2-1; D call uncertain. The clonotype comes from a man aged 25-45 years in good health. As DNA, the CDR3 is TGTGCCAGCAAAAGGTACTCCTACAATGAGCAGTTCTTC. It yields the protein CASKRYSYNEQFF. Full variable domain (missing parts from reference TRBV2 and TRBJ2-1): EPEVTQTPSHQVTQMGQEVILRCVPISNHLYFYWYRQILGQKVEFLVSFYNNEISEKSEIFDDQFSVERPDGSNFTLKIRSTKLEDSAMYFCASKRYSYNEQFFGPGTRLTVL.